This TCR beta chain is from a study of shared clonotypes between healthy human individuals. Donors comprised healthy HIV-negative adults lacking recent acute infections or vaccinations. On this clone itself: Its antigen is currently unknown.

The method was immunoSEQ multiplex PCR; TCRdb's version includes in-frame clones alone and lacks a portion of them. The sample comprises about 1.5 million clones, roughly 96% of which are singletons, and roughly 1.2% rests with the top ten. Findings of the study overall: The study found about 5% of naive CD4 clonotypes shared across a handful of donors. Rarefaction exposed incomplete sorted-subset sequencing despite large depth. Naive subsets generally had larger estimated richness than memory subsets.

This CDR3 comprises 12 residues. V was clipped by 10 bases and J by 1 base, with 10 bases between them. Germline CDR1 and CDR2: MDHEN and SYDVKM. Source material: naive CD4+ T cells sorted from blood. The subset denotes: CD45RA+ positively selected. The J gene is TRBJ1-1, the V gene TRBV28, with D perhaps matching TRBD1 (6 bases). The TCR sequence derives from a man aged 25 to 40 in good health. The CDR3 reads CANKGGNTEAFF. CDR3 in DNA: TGTGCCAACAAGGGGGGGAACACTGAAGCTTTCTTT.